This passage covers 3 T cell receptor beta chains from one sample sequenced in a study of Ad26.COV2.S vaccination and SARS-CoV-2 variants. Measured with immunoSEQ multiplex PCR; TCRdb has only the in-frame clones, and not every one. The table lists 300,000 to 350,000 clones, roughly 90% of them singletons. Treatment: 15 to 20 received Ad26.COV2.S at low or high dose, single or two shots; about 5 received placebo; per-sample allocation not given. Following the first vaccine or placebo injection, samples were taken on day 63. The sequencing used peripheral blood, collected in a trial of Ad26.COV2.S vaccine versus placebo. The receptor set was obtained from a person between 18 and 65 years old who received the Ad26.COV2.S COVID-19 vaccine or a placebo.

V usage is TRBV11-2 and J usage is TRBJ1-2; no reliable D call. The CDR3 runs to 13 residues. Germline values: CDR1 SGHAT, CDR2 FQNNGV. V was clipped by 4 bases and J by 3 bases, with 9 bases between them. CDR3 bases: TGTGCCAGCAGCTCGGACGGATACTATGGCTACACCTTC. Translating gives CASSSDGYYGYTF.

This clone was found once. This chain joins TRBV4-3 and TRBJ1-3, with D uncertain. Trimming removed 2 bases from V and 0 bases from J, with 8 bases in between. Germline V CDR1 and CDR2: LGHNA, YSLEER. The CDR3 consists of 15 residues. Here the CDR3 DNA reads TGCGCCAGCAGCCAAACCGGAAACTCTGGAAACACCATATATTTT. This gives the protein CASSQTGNSGNTIYF.

The chain's CDR3 is CASSLGKGNEKLFF. DNA for the CDR3: TGTGCCAGCAGCCTGGGCAAGGGAAATGAAAAACTGTTTTTT. The chain combines TRBV3-1 (or the pseudogene TRBV3-2) with TRBJ1-4; D gene ambiguous. The CDR3 loop spans 14 amino acids. CDR1 is LGHDT and CDR2 is YNNKEL in the germline V gene (reference sequence). V was cut by 4 bases and J by 5 bases, with 11 bases left in between.